One and the same sample provided the 26 T cell receptor beta chains below, sequenced in a study of blood T cell repertoires in COVID-19. TCRdb's table, derived via immunoSEQ multiplex PCR, lists solely in-frame clones and lacks some. The sample contains fewer than 350,000 clones, roughly 86% of which appear only once. Specimen: PBMCs or T cells enriched from blood (not recorded which). These receptors originate from a woman in her 30s who had been exposed to COVID-19.

This sequence joins TRBV19 and TRBJ1-5; D is possibly TRBD1 (6 bases). This CDR3 comprises 13 residues. Trimming took off 4 bases at V and 3 bases at J, with 7 bases between the two ends. Germline V lookup: CDR1 LNHDA, CDR2 SQIVND (reference sequence). The CDR3: CASSNRVNQPQHF. The CDR3 nucleotides are TGTGCCAGTAGTAACAGGGTCAATCAGCCCCAGCATTTT.

This chain connects TRBV5-5 to TRBJ1-6, with D unresolved. Looked up from germline, CDR1 is SGHKS and CDR2 is YYEKEE (reference sequence). V lost 5 bases, J lost 8 bases, and 14 bases lay in between. CDR3 length: 14 amino acids. The CDR3 nucleotides read TGTGCCAGCAGTTCACAACCCCTCGATTCACCCCTCCACTTT. Its translation: CASSSQPLDSPLHF.

This chain links TRBV29-1 with TRBJ2-2, with 12 positions matching TRBD1. This CDR3 region has 16 residues. V lost 7 bases and J lost 6; bases outside the gene matches: 12. Germline V gene lookup returns CDR1 SQVTM and CDR2 ANQGSEA. The CDR3, as DNA: TGCAGCGCCACGTCGGGACAGGGGGCGAGCGCCGGGGAGCTGTTTTTT. Translating gives CSATSGQGASAGELFF.

This chain connects TRBV5-1 to TRBJ2-7, with D possibly being TRBD1 (6 bases). From germline, CDR1 is SGHRS and CDR2 YFSETQ. The CDR3 loop spans 13 amino acids. V lost 4 bases, J lost 7 bases, and 15 bases lay in between. The DNA for the CDR3 is TGCGCCAGCAGCGATAAAGACAGGTCGGAGCAGTACTTC. This translates into CASSDKDRSEQYF.

This clone was detected once. This sequence joins TRBV9 and TRBJ2-1, with D perhaps matching TRBD2 (6 bases). The germline CDR1 and CDR2 sequences are SGDLS and YYNGEE. Trimming stripped 4 bases from V and 8 bases from J, with 19 bases between. The CDR3 extends over 15 amino acids. CDR3: CASSPRLGWGDEQFF. The CDR3, as DNA: TGTGCCAGCAGCCCCCGACTAGGGTGGGGCGATGAGCAGTTCTTC.

The rearrangement uses TRBV28 and TRBJ1-1, with 7 bases fitting TRBD1. CDR1 MDHEN and CDR2 SYDVKM come from the germline V gene. The CDR3 spans 14 residues. J gave up 1 base and V 5 bases, and 4 bases lay outside the gene matches. The CDR3 loop reads CASSPGDRNTEAFF. CDR3 coding DNA: TGTGCCAGCAGTCCAGGGGACAGGAACACTGAAGCTTTCTTT.

This clone has only one observation. The chain couples TRBV1 to TRBJ1-4. TRBV1 is given as a pseudogene. The CDR3 is 17 residues long. The CDR3 loop is CTSSQDGSSATNEKLFF. The CDR3 DNA reads TGCACCAGCAGCCAAGATGGCTCCAGCGCAACTAATGAAAAACTGTTTTTT.

V usage is TRBV5-1 and J usage is TRBJ2-5; TRBD1 matches 12 bases. V lost 4 bases and J lost 5; bases outside the gene matches: 6. The CDR3 loop spans 15 amino acids. The germline V gene encodes CDR1 SGHRS and CDR2 YFSETQ. CDR3 amino acids: CASSAGQGAGETQYF. The CDR3 coding sequence is TGCGCCAGCAGCGCGGGACAGGGGGCGGGCGAGACCCAGTACTTC. Full variable domain (rest looked up from reference TRBV5-1 and TRBJ2-5): KAGVTQTPRYLIKTRGQQVTLSCSPISGHRSVSWYQQTPGQGLQFLFEYFSETQRNKGNFPGRFSGRQFSNSRSEMNVSTLELGDSALYLCASSAGQGAGETQYFGPGTRLLVL.

J is TRBJ2-7 and V is TRBV19, with D maybe TRBD1 (6 bases). CDR3 size: 15 residues. V lost 3 bases to trimming and J lost 8 bases, with 20 bases between them. Germline assignment: CDR1 LNHDA and CDR2 SQIVND (reference sequence). For the CDR3, the DNA is TGTGCCAGTAGTATTATTGCGGCACAGGGAAAAAAGCAGTACTTC. Translated: CASSIIAAQGKKQYF.

This rearrangement joins TRBV20-1 to TRBJ2-5; 7 bases align to TRBD2. The CDR3 contains 11 residues. Germline assignment: CDR1 DFQATT and CDR2 SNEGSKA (reference sequence). CDR3: CSQQREVTQYF. The CDR3 DNA is TGCAGCCAACAACGGGAGGTTACCCAGTACTTC.

The rearrangement uses TRBV2 and TRBJ2-4; 10 bases align to TRBD2. The germline gives CDR1 SNHLY, CDR2 FYNNEI. The J segment lost 4 bases and the V segment lost 6 bases, leaving 6 bases of the junction unmatched. The CDR3 runs to 15 residues. The CDR3 spells CASRAGLAVKNIQYF. For the CDR3, the DNA is TGTGCCAGCAGGGCAGGACTAGCGGTTAAAAACATTCAGTACTTC.

V and J are TRBV7-3 and TRBJ2-1; a possible D gene is TRBD2 (6 bases). CDR3 length equals 16 residues. V lost 0 bases, J lost 1 base, and 10 bases lay in between. Germline-derived CDR1 and CDR2 are SGHTA and FQGTGA. The CDR3 DNA reads TGTGCCAGCAGCTTAACGGGGGGTCGGTCCTACAATGAGCAGTTCTTC. It specifies CASSLTGGRSYNEQFF.

The rearrangement joins TRBV5-1 to TRBJ2-7, with 7 nucleotides matching TRBD2. This CDR3 has 14 residues. Germline values: CDR1 SGHRS, CDR2 YFSETQ. The V segment lost 2 bases and the J segment 6 bases; nucleotides outside the gene matches: 8. The CDR3 DNA is TGCGCCAGCAGCTTTGTCAGGGAGGGCCTCGAGCAGTACTTC. It specifies CASSFVREGLEQYF.

The chain is built from TRBV5-1 and TRBJ1-2; the match to TRBD1 covers 8 bases. J was trimmed by 4 bases and V by 4 bases; bases with no gene match: 6. The CDR3 totals 14 residues. Germline V gene data show CDR1 as SGHRS and CDR2 as YFSETQ. In nucleotides, the CDR3 is TGCGCCAGCAGCGACGGACAGGGCAGCTATGGCTACACCTTC. Translation: CASSDGQGSYGYTF.

V gene TRBV7-9 combines with J gene TRBJ1-1; D is unclear. There are 11 residues in the CDR3. Trimming took off 7 bases at V and 6 bases at J, with 9 bases between the two ends. Germline CDR1 reads SEHNR; CDR2 reads FQNEAQ (reference sequence). CDR3 residues: CASIPSAEAFF. CDR3 nucleotides: TGTGCCAGCATCCCCTCCGCTGAAGCTTTCTTT.

The J gene is TRBJ2-1, the V gene TRBV7-3; TRBD2 aligns across 7 bases. The V segment lost 2 bases and the J segment 8 bases; nucleotides outside the gene matches: 15. Germline assignment: CDR1 SGHTA and CDR2 FQGTGA. CDR3 length equals 17 residues. CDR3 DNA: TGTGCCAGCAGCTTACGCCCTCTTGCGGGAGCTGGCGATGAGCAGTTCTTC. Protein product: CASSLRPLAGAGDEQFF.

In its sample, this clone was seen a few times. The V and J genes are TRBV11-1 and TRBJ1-2; D gene uncertain. The CDR3 is 14 amino acids. The germline V gene encodes CDR1 SGHAT and CDR2 FQDESV (reference sequence). Trimming shortened V by 5 bases and J by 7 bases, and 17 bases separated the two germline ends. This chain's CDR3 is CASSPRWYPGGYTF. The CDR3 nucleotides are TGTGCCAGCAGCCCGCGGTGGTACCCGGGTGGCTACACCTTC.

The J gene is TRBJ2-1, the V gene TRBV6-5; 7 nucleotides match TRBD2. J gave up 8 bases and V 2 bases, and 12 bases lay outside the gene matches. Germline CDR1 reads MNHEY; CDR2 reads SVGAGI. This CDR3 spans 16 amino acids. CDR3 DNA sequence: TGTGCCAGCAGTTACCTGACTAGCCGCCTCCTCGATGAGCAGTTCTTC. Encoded protein: CASSYLTSRLLDEQFF.

CDR3 sequence (DNA): TGTGCCAGCAGCCCCCGGGGAGTAGTAGGCACTGAGCAGTTCTTC. Translation gives CASSPRGVVGTEQFF. The rearrangement uses TRBV7-3 and TRBJ2-1, with D perhaps matching TRBD2 (5 bases). Germline V lookup: CDR1 SGHTA, CDR2 FQGTGA. This CDR3 is 15 amino acids long. V was shortened by 5 bases and J by 9 bases, with 20 bases between the two germline ends.

On this clone itself: At the DNA level, this CDR3 is encoded by other sequences in the same sample as well. The V gene is TRBV29-1, the J gene TRBJ1-5; D not resolved. This CDR3 region has 12 residues. Germline CDR1 and CDR2: SQVTM and ANQGSEA. V gave up 4 bases and J gave up 2 bases, with 6 bases separating them. CDR3 in DNA: TGCAGCGTTGGTACAGGCAATCAGCCCCAGCATTTT. The encoded protein is CSVGTGNQPQHF. The whole variable domain, filled in from reference TRBV29-1 and TRBJ1-5, reads SAVISQKPSRDICQRGTSLTIQCQVDSQVTMMFWYRQQPGQSLTLIATANQGSEATYESGFVIDKFPISRPNLTFSTLTVSNMSPEDSSIYLCSVGTGNQPQHFGDGTRLSIL.

CDR3 nucleotides: TGTGCCAGCAGCTTGGTACAGGGGGGGAACGGTGAGCAGTTCTTC. It specifies CASSLVQGGNGEQFF. The rearrangement uses TRBV5-4 and TRBJ2-1; possible D gene TRBD1, 8 bases. The germline V and J ends were trimmed by 0 bases and 9 bases, with 16 bases remaining between them. The CDR3 sequence is 15 residues long. Germline values: CDR1 SGHNT, CDR2 YYREEE (reference sequence).

CDR3: CASWASGRTIYNEQFF. In nucleotides, the CDR3 is TGTGCCAGCTGGGCTAGCGGGAGGACGATCTACAATGAGCAGTTCTTC. The chain has TRBV2 and TRBJ2-1, with 11 bases that match TRBD2. CDR1 and CDR2 (germline): SNHLY, FYNNEI. J was trimmed by 3 bases and V by 8 bases; bases with no gene match: 9. There are 16 residues in the CDR3.

CDR3 in DNA: TGTGCCAGCAGTGAAATCCACCAACAGGGGGTTGGGACTAATGAAAAACTGTTTTTT. Protein: CASSEIHQQGVGTNEKLFF. The V and J genes are TRBV6-1 and TRBJ1-4, with TRBD1 matching 8 bases. The CDR3 contains 19 residues. Germline values: CDR1 MNHNS, CDR2 SASEGT. J gave up 2 bases and V 2 bases, and 13 bases lay outside the gene matches.

V and J are TRBV18 and TRBJ2-3, with 7 nucleotides matching TRBD2. The CDR3 length is 14 residues. Germline loops: CDR1 KGHSH, CDR2 LQKENI. V was clipped by 4 bases and J by 6 bases; unmatched bases: 7. CDR3 in amino acids: CASSRGPAGDTQYF. CDR3 DNA sequence: TGTGCCAGCTCACGGGGACCAGCGGGGGATACGCAGTATTTT.

The chain uses TRBV18 and TRBJ2-1; 9 bases align to TRBD2. This CDR3 has 15 amino acids. The germline CDR1 and CDR2 sequences are KGHSH and LQKENI. The trim removed 3 bases at V and 1 base at J, leaving 1 base unmatched. CDR3 amino acids: CASSPLAGSYNEQFF. The CDR3 DNA is TGTGCCAGCTCACCCCTAGCGGGGTCCTACAATGAGCAGTTCTTC.

The chain employs TRBV6-5 and TRBJ1-2, with TRBD1 identical over 8 bases. The CDR3 covers 15 residues. The germline V gene has CDR1 MNHEY and CDR2 SVGAGI. The V segment lost 2 bases and the J segment 6 bases; nucleotides outside the gene matches: 8. The CDR3 sequence is CASSYDNRDRNGYTF. The CDR3 DNA reads TGTGCCAGCAGTTACGACAACCGGGACAGGAATGGCTACACCTTC.